The 19 T cell receptor beta chains listed next were all sequenced from one sample in a study of shared clonotypes between healthy human individuals. Repertoires were generated with immunoSEQ multiplex PCR, while TCRdb's copy carries only in-frame clones and drops some. The sample carries under 150,000 clones, about 67% recorded once. The material sequenced was memory CD8+ T cells sorted from blood. Noted subset: CD45RO+ cells pooled with CCR7-negative TemRA cells. The receptors shown here come from a woman aged 25 to 45 in good health.

The chain couples TRBV18 to TRBJ2-7; 7 bases agree with TRBD1. Trimming at V came to 5 bases and at J to 0 bases, leaving 7 bases not matched to a gene. This CDR3 has 15 amino acids. Per germline, CDR1 KGHSH and CDR2 LQKENI. As DNA, the CDR3 is TGTGCCAGCTCAGTCGACAGGGCCCGCTCCTACGAGCAGTACTTC. It encodes CASSVDRARSYEQYF.

In nucleotides, the CDR3 is TGTGCCAGCAGCTCTCTGGGGGGGTATGACGAGCAGTACTTC. This codes for CASSSLGGYDEQYF. The chain links TRBV7-8 to TRBJ2-7; 7 positions agree with TRBD2. In germline, CDR1 is SGHVS, CDR2 FQNEAQ. The CDR3 totals 14 residues. J gave up 5 bases and V 4 bases, and 8 bases lay outside the gene matches.

The chain employs TRBV4-1 and TRBJ1-2, with TRBD1 identical over 11 bases. J lost 6 bases, V lost 0 bases, and 12 bases had no gene match. In germline, CDR1 is MGHRA, CDR2 YSYEKL. There are 18 residues in the CDR3. The CDR3 is CASSQDWVGQGAQDGYTF. CDR3 in DNA: TGCGCCAGCAGCCAAGATTGGGTCGGACAGGGGGCGCAGGATGGCTACACCTTC.

The chain has TRBV6-5 and TRBJ2-1; D is unresolved. The CDR3 covers 14 residues. Germline V gives CDR1 MNHEY, CDR2 SVGAGI. The ends were cut back, 5 bases at V and 9 bases at J, with 17 bases in the middle. The CDR3 nucleotides read TGTGCCAGCAGTACCGAAGACTCCTCGGGTGAGCAGTTCTTC. Its protein is CASSTEDSSGEQFF.

This clone was seen just once. The chain has TRBV5-1 and TRBJ1-1; D gene ambiguous. V lost 2 bases, J lost 1 base, and 6 bases lay in between. The CDR3 consists of 13 residues. The germline V gene has CDR1 SGHRS and CDR2 YFSETQ. The CDR3 region is CASSLTPNTEAFF. The CDR3 DNA reads TGCGCCAGCAGCTTAACGCCGAACACTGAAGCTTTCTTT.

The chain couples TRBV13 to TRBJ1-3, with unresolved D. The CDR3 spans 16 residues. Trimming took 5 bases from V and 4 from J, leaving 18 bases between them. Germline V gene lookup returns CDR1 PRHDT and CDR2 FYEKMQ (reference sequence). CDR3 sequence: CASSKGTPSAGNTIYF. As DNA, the CDR3 is TGTGCCAGCAGCAAAGGAACCCCTTCGGCGGGAAACACCATATATTTT. The full variable domain, completed using reference TRBV13 and TRBJ1-3, is AAGVIQSPRHLIKEKRETATLKCYPIPRHDTVYWYQQGPGQDPQFLISFYEKMQSDKGSIPDRFSAQQFSDYHSELNMSSLELGDSALYFCASSKGTPSAGNTIYFGEGSWLTVV.

This chain joins TRBV7-9 and TRBJ2-7; 14 bases line up with TRBD2. This CDR3 has 16 residues. The J segment lost 6 bases and the V segment lost 5 bases, leaving 9 bases of the junction unmatched. Per the germline V gene, CDR1 is SEHNR and CDR2 is FQNEAQ (reference sequence). CDR3 sequence reads: CASSAGLAGDVLEQYF. CDR3 coding DNA: TGTGCCAGCAGCGCGGGACTAGCGGGAGACGTTCTCGAGCAGTACTTC.

In its sample, this clone was seen a few times. J is TRBJ2-7 and V is TRBV13, with D possibly being TRBD2 (7 bases). The CDR3 has 16 amino acids. V lost 0 bases and J 0 bases, leaving 12 bases between the germline ends. Germline CDR1 PRHDT, CDR2 FYEKMQ (reference sequence). CDR3 bases: TGTGCCAGCAGCTTAGGCTCCGCGGGGGCCTCCTACGAGCAGTACTTC. Its protein is CASSLGSAGASYEQYF.

The chain has TRBV27 and TRBJ2-1, with a weak D call TRBD2 (5 bases). The CDR3 is 12 amino acids. V lost 5 bases to trimming and J lost 10 bases, with 12 bases between them. Germline assignment: CDR1 MNHEY and CDR2 SMNVEV (reference sequence). For the CDR3, the DNA is TGTGCCAGCAGTGGAACCGGGATGGAGCAGTTCTTC. This codes for CASSGTGMEQFF.

This clone was seen only a few times. This chain joins TRBV7-5 and TRBJ2-5; the D call in the table, TRBD2, was not verified against the DNA. The DNA end favors TRBJ2-7, so the J call may be wrong. TRBV7-5 is deemed a pseudogene. CDR3 size: 16 residues. This chain's CDR3 is CASSLLAGVGVGEQYF. In DNA form, the CDR3 reads TGTGCCAGCAGCTTACTTGCGGGAGTAGGGGTGGGCGAGCAGTACTTC.

The chain carries TRBV27 and TRBJ1-1; tentatively, D is TRBD1 (6 bases). The germline gives CDR1 MNHEY, CDR2 SMNVEV (reference sequence). Trimming removed 6 bases from V and 4 bases from J, with 18 bases in between. The CDR3 is 15 residues long. DNA for the CDR3: TGTGCCAGCAGCATGACAGGTTTTCTCGGCACTGAAGCTTTCTTT. Its protein product is CASSMTGFLGTEAFF.

The chain is built from TRBV10-3 and TRBJ2-1; TRBD1 is a possible D gene (6 bases). The CDR3 totals 14 residues. Trimming cost V 10 bases and J 7 bases, with 20 bases left between them. Germline V lookup: CDR1 ENHRY, CDR2 SYGVKD. In DNA, the CDR3 is TGTGCCAGCGCAGATCCCAGGGGTACAAATGAGCAGTTCTTC. Residues: CASADPRGTNEQFF.

The rearrangement links TRBV19 to TRBJ2-1; D gene uncertain. The CDR3 is 11 residues long. Germline-derived CDR1 and CDR2 are LNHDA and SQIVND (reference sequence). Trimming left V 4 bases short and J 4 bases short, with 2 bases between. The CDR3 DNA reads TGTGCCAGTAGTACTTACAATGAGCAGTTCTTC. This sequence encodes CASSTYNEQFF.

The chain uses TRBV15 and TRBJ2-1, with D maybe TRBD2 (6 bases). The CDR3 sequence is 15 residues long. Germline loops: CDR1 LNHNV, CDR2 YYDKDF (reference sequence). V lost 0 bases to trimming and J lost 8 bases, with 14 bases between them. CDR3 amino acids: CATSRESRGVDEQFF. CDR3 DNA sequence: TGTGCCACCAGCAGAGAGTCGCGGGGAGTCGATGAGCAGTTCTTC.

The CDR3, as DNA: TGTGCCAGCAGCCGAATGGGGCCAGGGTTTGGCTATGGCTACACCTTC. Translation gives CASSRMGPGFGYGYTF. The gene calls are TRBV13 and TRBJ1-2; weak D call: TRBD1 (5 bases). Germline CDR1 is PRHDT and CDR2 is FYEKMQ (reference sequence). This CDR3 has 16 amino acids. Trimming left V 5 bases short and J 4 bases short, with 20 bases between. Filled out from reference TRBV13 and TRBJ1-2, the complete variable domain reads AAGVIQSPRHLIKEKRETATLKCYPIPRHDTVYWYQQGPGQDPQFLISFYEKMQSDKGSIPDRFSAQQFSDYHSELNMSSLELGDSALYFCASSRMGPGFGYGYTFGSGTRLTVV.

The chain joins TRBV19 to TRBJ2-7, with D maybe TRBD1 (6 bases). The CDR3 is 14 residues long. Germline-derived CDR1 and CDR2 are LNHDA and SQIVND (reference sequence). V lost 5 bases to trimming and J lost 0 bases, with 11 bases between them. CDR3 bases: TGTGCCAGTAGTTCCCGGACAGACTCCTACGAGCAGTACTTC. This codes for CASSSRTDSYEQYF.

The chain links TRBV2 to TRBJ2-7, with D maybe TRBD2 (6 bases). CDR3 size: 14 residues. CDR1 and CDR2 (germline): SNHLY, FYNNEI. Between the trimmed V and J ends, which lost 7 bases and 0 bases, there was a span of 13 bases. The CDR3 spells CASINGGASYEQYF. CDR3 coding DNA: TGTGCCAGCATAAACGGCGGGGCCTCCTACGAGCAGTACTTC.

The chain is built from TRBV9 and TRBJ2-7; 7 bases align to TRBD1. The germline CDR1 and CDR2 sequences are SGDLS and YYNGEE. The CDR3 has 14 residues. V dropped 3 bases and J dropped 5; count of bases not matched to a gene: 8. CDR3 DNA sequence: TGTGCCAGCAGCGGTATGGGACAGTACGACGAGCAGTACTTC. It codes for CASSGMGQYDEQYF.

The chain uses TRBV4-2 and TRBJ2-7; D not resolved. In germline, CDR1 is LGHNA, CDR2 YNFKEQ. Deletions cut 0 bases from V and 0 bases from J, with 12 bases between. The CDR3 consists of 16 residues. The CDR3 nucleotides read TGTGCCAGCAGCCAAGATCCTGGCTCTAGCTCCTACGAGCAGTACTTC. Encoded protein: CASSQDPGSSSYEQYF.